The 13 T cell receptor beta chains below all came from one sample that was sequenced in a study of cytomegalovirus exposure and HLA in healthy donors. Primers included in the PCR were 60 Vbeta and 13 Jbeta primers. TCRdb's table, derived via immunoSEQ multiplex PCR, lists solely in-frame clones and lacks some. The sample comprises 150,000 to 200,000 clones, about 81% of which are singletons, and 1.9% rests with the top ten. The material sequenced was PBMCs. These receptors all stem from a woman younger than 30 in good health and CMV-seronegative.

V and J are TRBV7-2 and TRBJ1-2, with 11 bases fitting TRBD1. V lost 0 bases, J lost 5 bases, and 8 bases stayed unmatched. The CDR3 runs 17 residues. Germline V CDR1 and CDR2: SGHTA, FQGNSA. In nucleotides, the CDR3 is TGTGCCAGCAGCTTAGCGAGGACAGGGGGCGGATGGTATGGCTACACCTTC. Translated, it gives CASSLARTGGGWYGYTF.

The chain couples TRBV4-1 to TRBJ1-1; the D gene is possibly TRBD1 (6 bases). This CDR3 has 17 residues. The germline V and J ends were trimmed by 1 base and 0 bases, with 15 bases remaining between them. Germline CDR1 MGHRA, CDR2 YSYEKL. The CDR3: CASSQARDRRMNTEAFF. As DNA, the CDR3 is TGCGCCAGCAGCCAAGCCCGAGACAGGCGTATGAACACTGAAGCTTTCTTT.

This clone showed up just once. The chain recombines TRBV5-1 with TRBJ2-7; tentative D call: TRBD1 (7 bases). The CDR3 runs to 14 residues. V lost 0 bases and J 4 bases, leaving 11 bases between the germline ends. Germline-derived CDR1 and CDR2 are SGHRS and YFSETQ. Here the CDR3 DNA reads TGCGCCAGCAGCTTGGGCCAGGGGGGTTACGAGCAGTACTTC. It encodes CASSLGQGGYEQYF.

This chain joins TRBV6-6 and TRBJ1-1; D is perhaps TRBD1 (6 bases). The V gene lost 6 bases and the J gene lost 5 bases, with 22 bases spanning the gap. CDR1 and CDR2 (germline): MNHNY, SVGAGI (reference sequence). The CDR3 runs 16 residues. The CDR3 spells CASSPYPQTQGTEAFF. The CDR3 nucleotides read TGTGCCAGCAGCCCTTACCCCCAGACCCAGGGGACTGAAGCTTTCTTT.

CDR3 sequence: CASSRTDNQPQHF. The CDR3 DNA reads TGTGCCAGTAGTAGGACAGACAATCAGCCCCAGCATTTT. The chain couples TRBV19 to TRBJ1-5, with D perhaps matching TRBD1 (6 bases). V dropped 4 bases and J dropped 3 bases, with 7 bases sitting between them. The CDR3 loop spans 13 amino acids. Germline V gene data show CDR1 as LNHDA and CDR2 as SQIVND (reference sequence).

The genes are TRBV5-1 and TRBJ1-1; possible D gene TRBD1, 5 bases. The CDR3 is 12 residues long. Per germline, CDR1 SGHRS and CDR2 YFSETQ. The V end lost 3 bases, the J end lost 8 bases, and 11 bases lay between the germline ends. CDR3: CASSSDSKEAFF. CDR3 DNA sequence: TGCGCCAGCAGCTCTGACAGTAAGGAAGCTTTCTTT.

The chain has TRBV2 and TRBJ2-5, with D unresolved. The CDR3 contains 13 residues. The V end lost 6 bases, the J end lost 5 bases, and 13 bases lay between the germline ends. CDR1 and CDR2 from the germline V gene are SNHLY and FYNNEI. The CDR3 coding sequence is TGTGCCAGCAGACTTCAAGTATCGGAGACCCAGTACTTC. This translates into CASRLQVSETQYF.

The CDR3 DNA reads TGTGCCAGCAGCCCTCGGCCTAGCGTCTCCTACGAGCAGTACTTC. It specifies CASSPRPSVSYEQYF. The chain recombines TRBV5-5 with TRBJ2-7; TRBD2 is a possible D gene (6 bases). CDR3 size: 15 residues. Trimming left V 4 bases short and J 0 bases short, with 14 bases between. Germline CDR1 SGHKS, CDR2 YYEKEE (reference sequence).

This clone was found once. The chain carries TRBV27 and TRBJ1-5, with a weak D call TRBD1 (5 bases). The CDR3 consists of 13 residues. With 6 bases removed from V and 10 bases from J, the gap between germline ends came to 16 bases. The germline CDR1 and CDR2 sequences are MNHEY and SMNVEV (reference sequence). The CDR3: CASRLTESRPQHF. The CDR3 nucleotides read TGTGCCAGCAGGTTGACAGAATCTCGTCCCCAGCATTTT.

Notes on this clone: One end of the junction fails to match germline, which may point to a read error. V is TRBV7-9 and J is TRBJ2-2, with D possibly being TRBD1 or TRBD2 (5 bases each). The CDR3 totals 16 residues. Germline-derived CDR1 and CDR2 are SEHNR and FQNEAQ (reference sequence). The CDR3 region is CSSSLAGLPGTGELFF. The CDR3 bases are TGTTCCAGCAGCTTAGCAGGGCTACCGGGGACCGGGGAGCTGTTTTTT.

V and J are TRBV28 and TRBJ1-1; 8 bases are a match to TRBD1. With 7 bases clipped from V and 4 bases from J, the junction kept 11 bases outside the gene matches. Germline CDR1 reads MDHEN; CDR2 reads SYDVKM. The CDR3 length is 15 residues. The CDR3 region is CASNLGGQGTTEAFF. CDR3 in DNA: TGTGCCAGCAACCTCGGAGGACAGGGAACCACTGAAGCTTTCTTT. Filled out from reference TRBV28 and TRBJ1-1, the complete variable domain reads DVKVTQSSRYLVKRTGEKVFLECVQDMDHENMFWYRQDPGLGLRLIYFSYDVKMKEKGDIPEGYSVSREKKERFSLILESASTNQTSMYLCASNLGGQGTTEAFFGQGTRLTVV.

This chain connects TRBV29-1 to TRBJ2-7; 7 bases fit TRBD1. The CDR3 spans 15 residues. Unmatched junction bases numbered 8, after V lost 1 base and J lost 2 bases. Germline-derived CDR1 and CDR2 are SQVTM and ANQGSEA. This CDR3 reads CSVEVEQGSPYEQYF. The DNA for the CDR3 is TGCAGCGTTGAAGTGGAACAGGGGTCTCCCTACGAGCAGTACTTC.

The CDR3 DNA reads as TGTGCCAGCAGCTTAGGAGGGACAGGAGCCTACGAGCAGTACTTC. Protein: CASSLGGTGAYEQYF. The chain employs TRBV7-2 and TRBJ2-7; 8 bases fit TRBD1. The CDR3 length is 15 residues. The V gene end was trimmed by 1 base and the J gene end by 2 bases; junction bases not matched to a gene: 4. Germline V gene lookup returns CDR1 SGHTA and CDR2 FQGNSA.